What follows are 16 T cell receptor beta chains derived from one specimen sequenced in a study of T-cell memory formation after mild COVID-19. Using its own MiXCR run on the 5' RACE reads, TCRdb lists one record per CDR3 protein. Counted here are under 650,000 distinct CDR3 sequences, around 17% occurring once; the ten biggest clones make up approximately 12%. The sequenced sample consisted of PBMCs or a T cell subset sorted from them (not recorded which). These receptors were collected from an adult woman who had mild COVID-19 (a few samples of this study predate the infection). Cell type and time point are not known.

This sequence joins TRBV3-1 and TRBJ2-3; 11 bases are a match to TRBD1. In germline, CDR1 is LGHDT, CDR2 YNNKEL (reference sequence). The V and J ends lost 3 bases and 5 bases, in that order; junction bases with no gene match: 4. The CDR3 covers 15 residues. The CDR3 nucleotides are TGTGCCAGCAGCCACCGGGACAGGGGGAGAGATACGCAGTATTTT. Its protein product is CASSHRDRGRDTQYF.

The sample holds many counts of this clonotype. The V and J genes are TRBV5-5 and TRBJ2-4, with a possible D match to TRBD1 (6 bases). This CDR3 is 18 amino acids long. The V end lost 4 bases, the J end lost 7 bases, and 27 bases lay between the germline ends. Germline V gene sequence: CDR1 SGHKS, CDR2 YYEKEE (reference sequence). CDR3 residues: CASSQLRIGAGGRNIQYF. DNA for the CDR3: TGTGCCAGCAGCCAACTTAGGATTGGGGCTGGGGGCAGGAACATTCAGTACTTC. The whole variable domain, filled in from reference TRBV5-5 and TRBJ2-4, reads DAGVTQSPTHLIKTRGQQVTLRCSPISGHKSVSWYQQVLGQGPQFIFQYYEKEERGRGNFPDRFSARQFPNYSSELNVNALLLGDSALYLCASSQLRIGAGGRNIQYFGAGTRLSVL.

This clonotype was detected only a few times. V and J are TRBV12-3 or TRBV12-4 and TRBJ2-1; the D gene is possibly TRBD2 (5 bases). CDR3 size: 15 residues. Between the trimmed V and J ends, which lost 8 bases and 0 bases, there was a span of 14 bases. This CDR3 reads CASGSTHISYNEQFF. Written as DNA, the CDR3 is TGTGCCAGCGGGAGTACCCACATCTCCTACAATGAGCAGTTCTTC.

There are a few counts of this clonotype. This chain joins TRBV7-2 and TRBJ1-1; D unclear. The CDR3 is 13 amino acids. Germline V CDR1 and CDR2: SGHTA, FQGNSA. Trimming removed 3 bases from V and 5 bases from J, with 10 bases in between. The CDR3 DNA follows: TGTGCCAGCAGCTTGGGGAGCGAGACTGAAGCTTTCTTT. This translates into CASSLGSETEAFF.

The gene calls are TRBV20-1 and TRBJ2-1; 9 bases are a match to TRBD2. Germline CDR1 and CDR2: DFQATT and SNEGSKA (reference sequence). V lost 2 bases, J lost 7 bases, and 9 bases stayed unmatched. This CDR3 contains 15 residues. The CDR3: CSARMREGPGNEQFF. The CDR3 DNA sequence: TGCAGTGCTAGAATGCGGGAGGGCCCGGGGAATGAGCAGTTCTTC.

This clonotype was counted only a few times. The chain employs TRBV4-3 and TRBJ2-2; 7 positions agree with TRBD1. The V segment lost 0 bases and the J segment 8 bases; nucleotides outside the gene matches: 3. The CDR3 loop spans 14 amino acids. Germline lookup yields CDR1 LGHNA and CDR2 YSLEER. CDR3 bases: TGCGCCAGCAGCCAAGAGGTCAGGGGGGGGGAGCTGTTTTTT. Translated: CASSQEVRGGELFF.

This clonotype was seen only a few times. The CDR3 loop is CASSLADGSTDTQYF. In DNA form, the CDR3 reads TGCGCCAGCAGCTTGGCCGATGGTAGCACAGATACGCAGTATTTT. The V call is TRBV5-1, the J call TRBJ2-3; D gene ambiguous. The CDR3 loop spans 15 amino acids. CDR1 is SGHRS and CDR2 is YFSETQ in the germline V gene. The germline V and J ends were trimmed by 0 bases and 0 bases, with 8 bases remaining between them.

The rearrangement joins TRBV6-1 to TRBJ1-5, with TRBD1 identical over 7 bases. CDR3 size: 18 residues. CDR1 MNHNS and CDR2 SASEGT come from the germline V gene. V shed 6 bases and J 0 bases; nucleotides not matched to a gene: 14. The CDR3 here is CASRKMNRGYYSNQPQHF. The DNA of the CDR3 is TGTGCCAGCAGGAAAATGAACAGGGGTTATTATAGCAATCAGCCCCAGCATTTT.

The rearrangement links TRBV24-1 to TRBJ2-3, with 10 positions matching TRBD2. Germline loops: CDR1 KGHDR, CDR2 SFDVKD. CDR3 length equals 15 residues. Trimming took 10 bases from V and 3 from J; bases not matched to a gene: 9. Here the CDR3 DNA reads TGTGCCACGAGTTCTAGCGGGAGATCGACAGATACGCAGTATTTT. Its translation: CATSSSGRSTDTQYF.

The rearrangement uses TRBV19 and TRBJ2-2, with 12 bases that match TRBD2. The CDR3 has 16 amino acids. Per the germline V gene, CDR1 is LNHDA and CDR2 is SQIVND (reference sequence). The J segment lost 7 bases and the V segment lost 1 base, leaving 4 bases of the junction unmatched. The CDR3 is CASSIGRTSGVGELFF. The CDR3 bases are TGTGCCAGTAGTATAGGTCGGACTAGCGGGGTCGGGGAGCTGTTTTTT.

This clonotype was observed a few times. V gene TRBV20-1 combines with J gene TRBJ2-1; D not certain. V lost 0 bases to trimming and J lost 2 bases, with 11 bases between them. The germline gives CDR1 DFQATT, CDR2 SNEGSKA (reference sequence). The CDR3 loop spans 15 amino acids. The CDR3 reads CSARDLRTAYNEQFF. CDR3 DNA: TGCAGTGCTAGAGATCTTAGAACTGCCTACAATGAGCAGTTCTTC.

The chain combines TRBV5-1 with TRBJ2-7; no firm D call. This CDR3 has 17 amino acids. Germline V gene sequence: CDR1 SGHRS, CDR2 YFSETQ. V gave up 0 bases and J gave up 1 base, with 17 bases separating them. As DNA, the CDR3 is TGCGCCAGCAGCTTGGTGGCAGTGGCAGCTGGTTCCTACGAGCAGTACTTC. It translates to CASSLVAVAAGSYEQYF.

This clonotype was observed a few times. The chain joins TRBV30 to TRBJ1-5, with unresolved D. Deletions cut 1 base from V and 9 bases from J, with 13 bases between. CDR3 length: 13 amino acids. Germline V lookup: CDR1 GTSNPN, CDR2 SVGIG (reference sequence). The CDR3 sequence: CAWSAEVLMPQHF. CDR3 nucleotide sequence: TGTGCCTGGAGTGCGGAGGTGTTAATGCCCCAGCATTTT.

This clonotype was seen a handful of times. The rearrangement uses TRBV10-3 and TRBJ2-7, with TRBD1 identical over 7 bases. This CDR3 contains 13 residues. V was pared by 10 bases and J by 0 bases, with 6 bases of the junction left unmatched. The germline CDR1 and CDR2 sequences are ENHRY and SYGVKD. CDR3 nucleotides: TGTGCCACAGGGACAGCGATCTCCTACGAGCAGTACTTC. Translation: CATGTAISYEQYF.

This clonotype has only one observation. The chain employs TRBV24-1 and TRBJ2-5, with 8 bases fitting TRBD1. Germline CDR1 and CDR2: KGHDR and SFDVKD. The V and J ends lost 3 bases and 9 bases, in that order; junction bases with no gene match: 5. The CDR3 sequence is 13 residues long. CDR3 sequence (DNA): TGTGCCACCAGTGATGGACAGGGAAGTGCCCAGTACTTC. Its protein product is CATSDGQGSAQYF.

The gene calls are TRBV10-2 and TRBJ2-3; D unclear. Between the trimmed V and J ends, which lost 2 bases and 5 bases, there was a span of 8 bases. The CDR3 is 13 residues long. Germline assignment: CDR1 WSHSY and CDR2 SAAADI. DNA of the CDR3: TGCGCCAGCAGTGAGAGTAAGGGAGATACGCAGTATTTT. This gives the protein CASSESKGDTQYF.